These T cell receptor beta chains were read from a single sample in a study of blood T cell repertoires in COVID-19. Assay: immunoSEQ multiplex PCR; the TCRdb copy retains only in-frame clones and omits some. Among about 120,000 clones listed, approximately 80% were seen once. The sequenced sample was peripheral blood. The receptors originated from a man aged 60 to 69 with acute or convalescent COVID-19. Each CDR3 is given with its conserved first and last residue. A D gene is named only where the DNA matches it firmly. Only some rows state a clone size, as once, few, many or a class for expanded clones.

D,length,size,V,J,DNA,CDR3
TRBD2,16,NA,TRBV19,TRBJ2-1,TGTGCCAGTAGTAGGACTAGCGGGAGTAACTACAATGAGCAGTTCTTC,CASSRTSGSNYNEQFF
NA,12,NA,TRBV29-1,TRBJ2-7,TGCAGCGGGTTCACAGGGACCTTGGAGCAGTACTTC,CSGFTGTLEQYF
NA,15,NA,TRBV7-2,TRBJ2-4,TGTGCCAGCAGTTTCCCCCCGGTGGGGGCAAACATTCAGTACTTC,CASSFPPVGANIQYF
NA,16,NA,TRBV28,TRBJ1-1,TGTGCCAGCAGTTTTTCACAGGGAGGCGGGGGCACTGAAGCTTTCTTT,CASSFSQGGGGTEAFF
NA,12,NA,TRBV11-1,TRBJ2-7,TGTGCCAGCAGCTCAGGGGTCGACGAGCAGTACTTC,CASSSGVDEQYF
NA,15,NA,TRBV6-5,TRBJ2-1,TGTGCCAGCAGTTCTAAGGGGACTCGGAACAATGAGCAGTTCTTC,CASSSKGTRNNEQFF
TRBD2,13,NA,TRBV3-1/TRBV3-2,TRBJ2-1,TGTGCCAGCAGCCTTCTAGCGGGAGGAGAGCAGTTCTTC,CASSLLAGGEQFF
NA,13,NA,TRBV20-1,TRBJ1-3,TGCAGTGCTAGTTGGCAGGTTGGAAACACCATATATTTT,CSASWQVGNTIYF
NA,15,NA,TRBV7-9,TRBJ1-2,TGTGCCAGCAGCTTATCGGCAGGTGTTAACTATGGCTACACCTTC,CASSLSAGVNYGYTF
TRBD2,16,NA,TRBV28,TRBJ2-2,TGTGCCAGCAGTTTCATCGGGAGGACGGACACCGGGGAGCTGTTTTTT,CASSFIGRTDTGELFF
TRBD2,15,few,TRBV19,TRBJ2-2,TGTGCCAGTAGCCCAATAGCGGGCGGCACCGGGGAGCTGTTTTTT,CASSPIAGGTGELFF
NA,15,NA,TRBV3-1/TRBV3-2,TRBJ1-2,TGTGCCAGCAGCCACAGGGGCCGGGGAGACTATGGCTACACCTTC,CASSHRGRGDYGYTF
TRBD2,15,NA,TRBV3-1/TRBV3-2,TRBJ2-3,TGTGCCAGCAGAAGTCCAGCGGGAGGGTCAGATACGCAGTATTTT,CASRSPAGGSDTQYF
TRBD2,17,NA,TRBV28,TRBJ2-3,TGTGCCACCGCACCGGGACTAGCGGGAGGGCGAGGAGATACGCAGTATTTT,CATAPGLAGGRGDTQYF
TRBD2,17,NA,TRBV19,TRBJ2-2,TGTGCCAGTAGTGCGACGGCGTCACTAGCGGACACCGGGGAGCTGTTTTTT,CASSATASLADTGELFF
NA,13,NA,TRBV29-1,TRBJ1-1,TGCAGCGTAGCCATCCAGGAGGGCACTGAAGCTTTCTTT,CSVAIQEGTEAFF
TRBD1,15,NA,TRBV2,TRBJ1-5,TGTGCCAGCAGTGGACAGGGGGGTAGCAATCAGCCCCAGCATTTT,CASSGQGGSNQPQHF
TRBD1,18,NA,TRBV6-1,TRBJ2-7,TGTGCCAGCAGTGAACGCGCTATCACGACAGGGAAGCCCTACGAGCAGTACTTC,CASSERAITTGKPYEQYF
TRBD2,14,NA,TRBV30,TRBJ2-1,TGTGCCTGGAGTCTGACTAGCGGGAGTGCGGAGCAGTTCTTC,CAWSLTSGSAEQFF
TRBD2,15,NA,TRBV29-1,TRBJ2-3,TGCAGCGTTGTAGGTCGGGAGGGCAGCACAGATACGCAGTATTTT,CSVVGREGSTDTQYF
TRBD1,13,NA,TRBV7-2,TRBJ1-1,TGTGCCAGCAGCTCCTTCCAGGGGGGCGAAGCTTTCTTT,CASSSFQGGEAFF
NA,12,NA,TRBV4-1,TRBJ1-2,TGCGCCAGCAGCCAATTTAGTTCGGGCTACACCTTC,CASSQFSSGYTF
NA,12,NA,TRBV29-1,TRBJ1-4,TGCAGCGTTTCAACGGTCGATGAAAAACTGTTTTTT,CSVSTVDEKLFF
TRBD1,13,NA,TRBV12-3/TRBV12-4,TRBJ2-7,TGTGCCAGCAGTTTGGCAGGGGGTCACGAGCAGTACTTC,CASSLAGGHEQYF
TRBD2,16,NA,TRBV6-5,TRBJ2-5,TGTGCCAGCAGTTACACTAGCGGGAGAGGATTGGAGACCCAGTACTTC,CASSYTSGRGLETQYF
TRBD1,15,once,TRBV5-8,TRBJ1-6,TGTGCCAGCAGCTTGGTGGCAGGGGGTAATTCACCCCTCCACTTT,CASSLVAGGNSPLHF
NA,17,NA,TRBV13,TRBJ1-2,TGTGCCAGCAGCTTAGGAAGGGCAGCGGCTGTGAACTATGGCTACACCTTC,CASSLGRAAAVNYGYTF
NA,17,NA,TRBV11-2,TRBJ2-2,TGTGCCAGCAGCCTCCCACTAGCCGAAAGGAACACCGGGGAGCTGTTTTTT,CASSLPLAERNTGELFF
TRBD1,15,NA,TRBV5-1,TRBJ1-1,TGCGCCAGCAGCGGCGCCGGGACAGGGCTCACTGAAGCTTTCTTT,CASSGAGTGLTEAFF
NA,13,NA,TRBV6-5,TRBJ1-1,TGTGCCAGCAGTTACTTTCGAGAGTCTGAAGCTTTCTTT,CASSYFRESEAFF
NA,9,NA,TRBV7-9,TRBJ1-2,TGTGCCACCGGCTATGGCTACACCTTC,CATGYGYTF
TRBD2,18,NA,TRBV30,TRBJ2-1,TGTGCCTGGAGCTTAGGGGCTAGCGGGAAGGGCACCTACAATGAGCAGTTCTTC,CAWSLGASGKGTYNEQFF
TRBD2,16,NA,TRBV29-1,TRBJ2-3,TGCAGCGTTGAAGGGACTAGCGGGATCGGCACAGATACGCAGTATTTT,CSVEGTSGIGTDTQYF
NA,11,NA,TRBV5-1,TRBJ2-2,TGCGCCAGCAGCCGCGATGGGGAGCTGTTTTTT,CASSRDGELFF
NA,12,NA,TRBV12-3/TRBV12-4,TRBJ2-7,TGTGCCAGCAGCCCCTTCCGGGAAGAGCAGTACTTC,CASSPFREEQYF
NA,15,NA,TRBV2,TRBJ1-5,TGTGCCAGCAGTAACGGAGAAAATAGCAATCAGCCCCAGCATTTT,CASSNGENSNQPQHF
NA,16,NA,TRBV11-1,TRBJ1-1,TGTGCCAGCAGCTGGTCAGGGGCCAAGAGTGGCACTGAAGCTTTCTTT,CASSWSGAKSGTEAFF
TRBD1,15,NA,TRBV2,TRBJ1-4,TGTGCCAGCACCGGGACAGTTGCAACTAATGAAAAACTGTTTTTT,CASTGTVATNEKLFF
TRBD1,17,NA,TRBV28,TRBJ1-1,TGTGCCAGCAGCCCTCTGGGGACAGGAGATATGAACACTGAAGCTTTCTTT,CASSPLGTGDMNTEAFF
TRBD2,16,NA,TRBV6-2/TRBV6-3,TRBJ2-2,TGTGCCAGCAGTTGGGTCATCAGCGGGAGGGCCGGGGAGCTGTTTTTT,CASSWVISGRAGELFF
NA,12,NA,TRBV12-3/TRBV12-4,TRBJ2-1,TGTGCCAGCAGTTTACGTCCCAATGAGCAGTTCTTC,CASSLRPNEQFF